In this sample, the clone carrying this TCR beta chain turned up a few times. Antigen specificity is unknown. The record originates from a study of glioma-infiltrating T cells. This CDR3 has 13 residues. Trimming left V 0 bases short and J 7 bases short, with 7 bases between. The germline CDR1 and CDR2 sequences are MNHEY and SVGAGI. Amplification of TCR alpha and beta CDR3 regions from RNA used iRepertoire nested multiplex PCR. Input was roughly 85-450 ng of tissue mRNA or PBMC total RNA. Using its own MiXCR run on the multiplex PCR reads, TCRdb lists one record per CDR3 protein. The sample contains around 140,000 distinct CDR3 sequences, about two fifths of which appear only once. The study's findings and limits: Tissue and blood shared very few CDR3 sequences.

This sequence originates from a human donor with low-grade glioma or glioblastoma, undergoing nonglioma brain surgery, or in good health (not recorded which). The material sequenced was glioma tissue, nonneoplastic brain tissue, or PBMCs (not recorded which). The genes are TRBV6-5 and TRBJ2-1; D is undetermined. Here the CDR3 DNA reads TGTGCCAGCAGTTACTCTTACGGTAATGAGCAGTTCTTC. Translation gives CASSYSYGNEQFF.